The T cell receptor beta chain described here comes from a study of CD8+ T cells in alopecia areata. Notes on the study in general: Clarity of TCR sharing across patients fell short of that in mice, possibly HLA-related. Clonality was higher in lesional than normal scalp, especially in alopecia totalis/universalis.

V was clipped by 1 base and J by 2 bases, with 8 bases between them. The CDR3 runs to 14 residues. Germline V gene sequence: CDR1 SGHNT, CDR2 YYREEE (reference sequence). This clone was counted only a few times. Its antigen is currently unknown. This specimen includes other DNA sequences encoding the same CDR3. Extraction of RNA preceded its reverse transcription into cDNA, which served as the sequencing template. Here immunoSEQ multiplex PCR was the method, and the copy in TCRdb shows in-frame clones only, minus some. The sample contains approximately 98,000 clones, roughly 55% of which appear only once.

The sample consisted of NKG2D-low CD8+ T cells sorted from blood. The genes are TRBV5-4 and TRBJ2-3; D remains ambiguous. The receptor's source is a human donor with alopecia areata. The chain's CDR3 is CASSLRRNTDTQYF. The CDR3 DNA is TGTGCCAGCAGCTTGCGGCGGAACACAGATACGCAGTATTTT.